The 9 T cell receptor beta chains below all came from one sample that was sequenced in a study of shared clonotypes between healthy human individuals. Method: immunoSEQ multiplex PCR; TCRdb's copy keeps in-frame clones and lacks some. The sample lists over a million clones, roughly 96% occurring once. The material sequenced was naive CD4+ T cells sorted from blood. Subset indicated: CD45RA+ positively selected. The receptors were sampled from a man under 40 in good health.

The rearrangement joins TRBV28 to TRBJ2-7; 7 bases are shared with TRBD2. CDR1 and CDR2 from the germline V gene are MDHEN and SYDVKM. The CDR3 runs 14 residues. V dropped 3 bases and J dropped 0; count of bases not matched to a gene: 2. In nucleotides, the CDR3 is TGTGCCAGCAGTTTGGCTAGCGGCTCCTACGAGCAGTACTTC. Translation: CASSLASGSYEQYF. Full variable domain (remainder filled in from reference TRBV28 and TRBJ2-7): DVKVTQSSRYLVKRTGEKVFLECVQDMDHENMFWYRQDPGLGLRLIYFSYDVKMKEKGDIPEGYSVSREKKERFSLILESASTNQTSMYLCASSLASGSYEQYFGPGTRLTVT.

The V gene is TRBV7-8, the J gene TRBJ2-7, with TRBD2 matching over 9 bases. V dropped 3 bases and J dropped 5; count of bases not matched to a gene: 14. This CDR3 spans 17 amino acids. The germline V gene encodes CDR1 SGHVS and CDR2 FQNEAQ. The CDR3 spells CASSLRQVGLAFHEQYF. DNA of the CDR3: TGTGCCAGCAGCTTGAGGCAAGTAGGACTAGCGTTCCACGAGCAGTACTTC.

V is TRBV11-3 and J is TRBJ2-2; D remains ambiguous. V shed 5 bases and J shed 6 bases, with 16 bases lying between them. The CDR3 has 15 residues. Germline-derived CDR1 and CDR2 are SGHNT and YENEEA. DNA of the CDR3: TGTGCCAGCAGCCGATCGGGTGCGGTCCCCGGGGAGCTGTTTTTT. Translating gives CASSRSGAVPGELFF.

The chain combines TRBV5-1 with TRBJ2-2, with D maybe TRBD1 (6 bases). This CDR3 comprises 15 residues. Germline values: CDR1 SGHRS, CDR2 YFSETQ. Trimming left V 4 bases short and J 1 base short, with 11 bases between. The CDR3 spells CASSQGGQNTGELFF. DNA of the CDR3: TGCGCCAGCAGCCAAGGGGGACAGAACACCGGGGAGCTGTTTTTT.

This chain joins TRBV25-1 and TRBJ2-1; 11 positions agree with TRBD2. Germline CDR1 is MGHDK and CDR2 is SYGVNS. The CDR3 loop spans 14 amino acids. Losses at the gene ends were 7 bases for V and 4 bases for J; bases not matched to a gene: 3. The CDR3 coding sequence is TGTGCCAGCAAACTAGCGGGGGTTTACAATGAGCAGTTCTTC. It specifies CASKLAGVYNEQFF.

This chain joins TRBV11-1 and TRBJ2-7, with TRBD1 as a possible D gene (6 bases). Per germline, CDR1 SGHAT and CDR2 FQDESV (reference sequence). The V gene lost 4 bases and the J gene lost 4 bases, with 17 bases spanning the gap. The CDR3 has 15 residues. The CDR3 nucleotides are TGTGCCAGCAGCTCCCGGGACAATGACTTTTACGAGCAGTACTTC. Residues: CASSSRDNDFYEQYF.

This chain links TRBV2 with TRBJ2-1; perhaps TRBD2 as D (5 bases). Trimming took off 7 bases at V and 15 bases at J, with 13 bases between the two ends. Germline CDR1 reads SNHLY; CDR2 reads FYNNEI. The CDR3 is made up of 10 amino acids. CDR3 bases: TGTGCCAGCATCCAAGCGGAACCGTTCTTC. Its translation is CASIQAEPFF.

The chain employs TRBV19 and TRBJ2-7, with 8 bases fitting TRBD1. V lost 4 bases to trimming and J lost 2 bases; unmatched junction nucleotides: 4. CDR1 LNHDA and CDR2 SQIVND come from the germline V gene (reference sequence). CDR3 size: 14 residues. CDR3 sequence: CASSKTGETYEQYF. The CDR3 region has the DNA TGTGCCAGTAGTAAGACAGGGGAAACCTACGAGCAGTACTTC. The full variable domain, completed using reference TRBV19 and TRBJ2-7, is DGGITQSPKYLFRKEGQNVTLSCEQNLNHDAMYWYRQDPGQGLRLIYYSQIVNDFQKGDIAEGYSVSREKKESFPLTVTSAQKNPTAFYLCASSKTGETYEQYFGPGTRLTVT.

The rearrangement uses TRBV6-1 and TRBJ2-3; D not resolved. This CDR3 has 13 amino acids. Germline CDR1 is MNHNS and CDR2 is SASEGT. V lost 0 bases to trimming and J lost 0 bases, with 1 base between them. CDR3 sequence reads: CASSEASTDTQYF. CDR3 nucleotide sequence: TGTGCCAGCAGTGAAGCTAGCACAGATACGCAGTATTTT.